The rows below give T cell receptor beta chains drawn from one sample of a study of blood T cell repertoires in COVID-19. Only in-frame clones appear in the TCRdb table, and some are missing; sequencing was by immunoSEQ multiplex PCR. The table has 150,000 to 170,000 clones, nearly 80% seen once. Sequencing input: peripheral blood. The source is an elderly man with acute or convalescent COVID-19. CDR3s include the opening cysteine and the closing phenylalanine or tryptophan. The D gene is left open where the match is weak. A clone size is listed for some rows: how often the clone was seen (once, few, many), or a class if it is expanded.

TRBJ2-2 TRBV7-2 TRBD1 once CASSTRTGTGGAGGELFF TGTGCCAGCAGCACTCGGACCGGGACAGGGGGCGCCGGCGGGGAGCTGTTTTTT
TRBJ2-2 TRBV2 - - CASSEARTGANTGELFF TGTGCCAGCAGTGAAGCCCGGACTGGAGCGAACACCGGGGAGCTGTTTTTT
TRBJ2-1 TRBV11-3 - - CASSLDSQAGWYNEQFF TGTGCCAGCAGCTTAGATTCCCAAGCGGGTTGGTACAATGAGCAGTTCTTC
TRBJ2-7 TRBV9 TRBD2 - CASSVTPGLAGGPGEQYF TGTGCCAGCAGCGTCACCCCGGGACTAGCGGGGGGGCCAGGCGAGCAGTACTTC
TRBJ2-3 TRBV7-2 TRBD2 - CASSKRGGYTDTQYF TGTGCCAGCAGCAAACGGGGGGGTTACACAGATACGCAGTATTTT
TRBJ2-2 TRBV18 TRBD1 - CASSPTGTGVYTGELFF TGTGCCAGCTCACCAACCGGGACAGGGGTGTACACCGGGGAGCTGTTTTTT
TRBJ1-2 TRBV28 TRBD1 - CASSGQGEGYGYTF TGTGCCAGCTCGGGACAGGGCGAAGGCTATGGCTACACCTTC
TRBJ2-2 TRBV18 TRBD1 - CASTQGQESGELFF TGTGCCAGCACCCAGGGACAGGAAAGCGGGGAGCTGTTTTTT
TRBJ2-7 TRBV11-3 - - CASSSGGAYEQYF TGTGCCAGCAGCTCCGGGGGTGCCTACGAGCAGTACTTC
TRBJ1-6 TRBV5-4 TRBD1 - CASSLGQGSNSPLHF TGTGCCAGCAGCTTGGGACAGGGAAGTAATTCACCCCTCCACTTT
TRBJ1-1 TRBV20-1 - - CSASPGETRNTEAFF TGCAGTGCTAGTCCAGGGGAGACGAGGAACACTGAAGCTTTCTTT
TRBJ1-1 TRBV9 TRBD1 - CASSVGGTGHRFEAFF TGTGCCAGCAGCGTCGGCGGGACAGGCCATAGATTTGAAGCTTTCTTT
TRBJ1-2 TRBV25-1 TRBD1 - CASSDSGTGIYGYTF TGTGCCAGCAGTGATTCCGGGACAGGGATCTATGGCTACACCTTC
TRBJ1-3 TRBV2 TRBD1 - CASSGSKGASSGNTIYF TGTGCCAGCAGTGGATCCAAGGGGGCAAGCTCTGGAAACACCATATATTTT
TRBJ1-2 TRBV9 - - CASSVGLGAVKQGYTF TGTGCCAGCAGCGTAGGCCTTGGGGCAGTAAAACAGGGCTACACCTTC
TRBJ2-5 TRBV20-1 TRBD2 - CSASLSGGAETQYF TGCAGTGCTAGTCTTAGCGGGGGGGCGGAGACCCAGTACTTC
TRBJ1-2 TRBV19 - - CASSPGYGYTF TGTGCCAGTAGTCCAGGGTATGGCTACACCTTC
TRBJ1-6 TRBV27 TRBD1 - CASSLSGTVNSPLHF TGTGCCAGCAGTTTATCGGGGACAGTTAATTCACCCCTCCACTTT